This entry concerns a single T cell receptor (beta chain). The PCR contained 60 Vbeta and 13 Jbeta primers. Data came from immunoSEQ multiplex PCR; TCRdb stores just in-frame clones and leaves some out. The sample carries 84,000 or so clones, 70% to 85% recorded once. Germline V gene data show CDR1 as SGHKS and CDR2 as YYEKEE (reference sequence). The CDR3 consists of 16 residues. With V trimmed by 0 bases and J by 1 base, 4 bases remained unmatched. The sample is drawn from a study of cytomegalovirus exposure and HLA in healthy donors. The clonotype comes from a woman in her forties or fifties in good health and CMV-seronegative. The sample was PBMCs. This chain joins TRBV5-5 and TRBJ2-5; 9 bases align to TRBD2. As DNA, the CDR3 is TGTGCCAGCAGCTTGGCCCTGCGGGGGGGCCAAGAGACCCAGTACTTC. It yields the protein CASSLALRGGQETQYF.